This TCR beta chain appears in the sequencing data of a study of T cell responses to AZD1222 COVID-19 vaccine. The table came from immunoSEQ multiplex PCR; TCRdb's copy has only in-frame clones and leaves some out. The sample includes about 100,000 clones, around 90% of them seen just once. Study observations and caveats: Sampled repertoires all dated from after the peak T cell response. AZD1222 recipients seropositive at baseline numbered only 5 to 7. Donors in the cohort were predominantly white British and more often female, and clonal diversity was possibly underestimated.

Between the trimmed V and J ends, which lost 5 bases and 10 bases, there was a span of 14 bases. The CDR3 has 13 residues. The germline V gene encodes CDR1 LGHNA and CDR2 YNFKEQ. This clone was observed once. Its antigen is still unknown. The rearrangement joins TRBV4-2 to TRBJ1-4; maybe TRBD1 (5 bases). The sequences come from peripheral blood, collected on day 0 of AZD1222 vaccination. The clonotype was recovered from an adult in good health. The chain's CDR3 is CASSFWDPGKLFF. In DNA, the CDR3 is TGTGCCAGCAGCTTCTGGGACCCAGGAAAACTGTTTTTT.